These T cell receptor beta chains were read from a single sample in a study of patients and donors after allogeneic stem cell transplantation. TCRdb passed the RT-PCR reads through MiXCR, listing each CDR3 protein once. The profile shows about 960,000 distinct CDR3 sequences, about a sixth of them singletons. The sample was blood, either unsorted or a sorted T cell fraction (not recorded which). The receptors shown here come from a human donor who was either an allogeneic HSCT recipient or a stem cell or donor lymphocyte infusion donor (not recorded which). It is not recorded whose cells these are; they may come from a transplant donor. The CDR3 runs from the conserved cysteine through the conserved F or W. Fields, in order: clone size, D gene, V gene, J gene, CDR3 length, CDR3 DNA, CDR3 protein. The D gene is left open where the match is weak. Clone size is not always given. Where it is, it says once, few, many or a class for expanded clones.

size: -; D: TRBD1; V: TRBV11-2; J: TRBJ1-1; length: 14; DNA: TGTGCCAGCAGCCAACAAGTAGAACAGGGGCCAGCTTTCTTT; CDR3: CASSQQVEQGPAFF
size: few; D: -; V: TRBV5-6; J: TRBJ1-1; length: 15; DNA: TGTGCCAGCAGCCCCGACAAGTTCATGAACACTGAAGCTTTCTTT; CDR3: CASSPDKFMNTEAFF
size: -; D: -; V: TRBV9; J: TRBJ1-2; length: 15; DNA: TGTGCCAGCAGCGCCGCCTTGGAAGCTAACTATGGCTACACCTTC; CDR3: CASSAALEANYGYTF
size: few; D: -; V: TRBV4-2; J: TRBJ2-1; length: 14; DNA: TGTGCCAGCAGCCAAGAGGATAGTTGGGCGGGGCAGTTCTTC; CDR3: CASSQEDSWAGQFF
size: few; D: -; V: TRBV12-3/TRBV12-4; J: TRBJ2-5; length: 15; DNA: TGTGCCAGCAGTCCCGGGTCTCCCCCGCGGGAGACCCAGTACTTC; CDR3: CASSPGSPPRETQYF
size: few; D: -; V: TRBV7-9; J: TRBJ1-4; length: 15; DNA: TGTGCCAGCAGCTTAAGTAGAAAGACGATTGAAAAACTGTTTTTT; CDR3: CASSLSRKTIEKLFF
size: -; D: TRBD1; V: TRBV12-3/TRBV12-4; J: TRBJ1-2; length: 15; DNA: TGTGCCAGCAGTATCCAGGACAGGGTCGTTTATGGCTACACCTTC; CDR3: CASSIQDRVVYGYTF
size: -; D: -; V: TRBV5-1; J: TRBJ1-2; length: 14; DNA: TGCGCCAGCAGCTTGGAGGGATTAAGCTCTGGCTACACCTTC; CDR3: CASSLEGLSSGYTF
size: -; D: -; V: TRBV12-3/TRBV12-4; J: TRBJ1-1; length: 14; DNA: TGTGCCAGCAGCCGCAGGGCGGAGAACACTGAAGCTTTCTTT; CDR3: CASSRRAENTEAFF
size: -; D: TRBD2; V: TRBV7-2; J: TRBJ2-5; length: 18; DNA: TGTGCCAGCAGCTTAGCTCGTCGGGCTAGCGGGATGCAAGAGACCCAGTACTTC; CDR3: CASSLARRASGMQETQYF
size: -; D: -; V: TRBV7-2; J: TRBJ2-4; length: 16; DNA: TGTGCCAGCAGCTTAGGAGTTGGGTTAGCCAAAAACATTCAGTACTTC; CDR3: CASSLGVGLAKNIQYF
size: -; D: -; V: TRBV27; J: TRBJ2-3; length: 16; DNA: TGTGCCAGCAGTTTATCGATAGGGTATTTCACAGATACGCAGTATTTT; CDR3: CASSLSIGYFTDTQYF
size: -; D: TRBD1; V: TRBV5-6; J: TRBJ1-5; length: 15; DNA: TGTGCCAGGGGGGGGGGACAGTGTCAGGATCAGCCCCAGCATTTT; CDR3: CARGGGQCQDQPQHF
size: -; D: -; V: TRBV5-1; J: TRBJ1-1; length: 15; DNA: TGCGCCAGCAGCTTGGCCCAGCCCAGGAAAACTGAAGCTTTCTTT; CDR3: CASSLAQPRKTEAFF
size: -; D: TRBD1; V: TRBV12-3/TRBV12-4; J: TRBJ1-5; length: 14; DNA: TGTGCCAGCAGCCGACAGGGAATGAATCAGCCCCAGCATTTT; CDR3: CASSRQGMNQPQHF
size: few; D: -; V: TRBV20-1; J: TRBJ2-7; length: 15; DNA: TGCAGTGCTAGAGGACAGCGATCGACCAGCTACGAGCAGTACTTC; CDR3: CSARGQRSTSYEQYF
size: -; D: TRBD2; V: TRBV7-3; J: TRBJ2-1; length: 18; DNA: TGTGCCAGCAGCTTAGAGCAGGCGGGGACTAGCGGGACAAATGAGCAGTTCTTC; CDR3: CASSLEQAGTSGTNEQFF
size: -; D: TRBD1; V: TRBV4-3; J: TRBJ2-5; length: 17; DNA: TGCGCCAGCAGCCAAGAAATCCGGGTACAGGGGGACGAGACCCAGTACTTC; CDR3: CASSQEIRVQGDETQYF
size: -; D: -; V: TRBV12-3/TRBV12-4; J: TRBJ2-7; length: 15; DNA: TGTGCCAGCAGCCACTTCCGGGACTCAAACTACGAGCAGTACTTC; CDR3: CASSHFRDSNYEQYF
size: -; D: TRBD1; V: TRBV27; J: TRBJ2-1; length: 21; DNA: TGTGCCAGCAGTTTACCAAACGACAGGGGAGCGGTAGCGGTCTCCTACAATGAGCAGTTCTTC; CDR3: CASSLPNDRGAVAVSYNEQFF
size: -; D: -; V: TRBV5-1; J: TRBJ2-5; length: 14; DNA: TGCGCCATCCCTGTCACCCGTTCGGGAGAGACCCAGTACTTC; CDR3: CAIPVTRSGETQYF
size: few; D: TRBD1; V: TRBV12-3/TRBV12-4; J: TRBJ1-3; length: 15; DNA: TGTGCCAGCAGACTGACAGGGGGCGTTGGAAACACCATATATTTT; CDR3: CASRLTGGVGNTIYF
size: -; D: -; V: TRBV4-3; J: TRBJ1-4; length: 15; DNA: TGCGCCAGCAGCCAAGATCGTCAAGGGTTGGAAAAACTGTTTTTT; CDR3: CASSQDRQGLEKLFF
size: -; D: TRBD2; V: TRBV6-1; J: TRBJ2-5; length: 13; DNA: TGTGCCAGCAGTGGGCGGGGGGTGGAGACCCAGTACTTC; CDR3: CASSGRGVETQYF
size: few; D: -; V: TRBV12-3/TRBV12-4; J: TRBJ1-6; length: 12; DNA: TGTGCCAGCAGTTTATCGGGGGCTCTCCTCCACTTT; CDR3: CASSLSGALLHF
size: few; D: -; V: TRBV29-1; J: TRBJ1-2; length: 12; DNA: TGCAGCGTTGAAGAGACCTGGATTGGCTACACCTTC; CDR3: CSVEETWIGYTF
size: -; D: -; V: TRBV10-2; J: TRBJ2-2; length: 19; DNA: TGCGCCAGCAGTGGGGTAACTCCCTTAGCGGACCCTAACACCGGGGAGCTGTTTTTT; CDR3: CASSGVTPLADPNTGELFF
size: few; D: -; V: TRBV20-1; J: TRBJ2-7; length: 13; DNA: TGCAGTGCCCGACAGCAACTAGCCTACGAGCAGTACTTC; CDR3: CSARQQLAYEQYF
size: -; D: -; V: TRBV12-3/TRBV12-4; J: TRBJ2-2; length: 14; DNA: TGTGCCAGCAGCCGGAGAGGCCTGCACCGGGAGCTGTTTTTT; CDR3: CASSRRGLHRELFF
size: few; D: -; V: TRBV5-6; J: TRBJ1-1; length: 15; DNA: TGTGCCAGCAGCTCCCCCGGGACGCAGAACACTGAAGCTTTCTTT; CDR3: CASSSPGTQNTEAFF
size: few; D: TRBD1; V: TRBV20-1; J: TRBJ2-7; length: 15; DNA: TGCAGTGCTAGAAAACCGGGACAGGGTACCTACGAGCAGTACTTC; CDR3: CSARKPGQGTYEQYF
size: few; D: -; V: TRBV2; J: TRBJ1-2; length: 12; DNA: TGTGCCAGCGTTAGGGGGGGCGACGGCTACACCTTC; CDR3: CASVRGGDGYTF
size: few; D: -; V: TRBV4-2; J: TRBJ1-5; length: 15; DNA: TGTGCCAGCAGCCAAGACGAGGGTAACAATCAGCCCCAGCATTTT; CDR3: CASSQDEGNNQPQHF
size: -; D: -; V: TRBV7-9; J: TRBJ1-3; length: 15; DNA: TGTGCCAGCAGCTTAGTGGCAGCCTCTGGAAACACCATATATTTT; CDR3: CASSLVAASGNTIYF
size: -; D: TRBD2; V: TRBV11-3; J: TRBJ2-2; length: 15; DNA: TGTGCCAGCAGCTTAATGGGGTCGGGAGGCGGGGAGCTGTTTTTT; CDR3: CASSLMGSGGGELFF
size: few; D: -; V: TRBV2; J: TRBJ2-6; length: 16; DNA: TGTGCCAGCAGTGATGGGCCCGGGGCTGGGGCCAACGTCCTGACTTTC; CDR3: CASSDGPGAGANVLTF
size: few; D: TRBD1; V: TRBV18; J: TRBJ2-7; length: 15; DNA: TGTGCCAGCTCACCTGCCGGAGGACAGGGCTACGAGCAGTACTTC; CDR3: CASSPAGGQGYEQYF
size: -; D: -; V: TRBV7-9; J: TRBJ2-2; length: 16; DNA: TGTGCCAGCAGCTCCCCCCTGGGACCTAACACCGGGGAGCTGTTTTTT; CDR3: CASSSPLGPNTGELFF
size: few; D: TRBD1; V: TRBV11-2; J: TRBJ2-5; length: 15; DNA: TGTGCCAGCAGTCGTACCGGGACAGGGTTAGAGACCCAGTACTTC; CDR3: CASSRTGTGLETQYF
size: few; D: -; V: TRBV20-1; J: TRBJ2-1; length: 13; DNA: TGCAGTGCGGTCCGCACTCTATACAATGAGCAGTTCTTC; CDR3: CSAVRTLYNEQFF
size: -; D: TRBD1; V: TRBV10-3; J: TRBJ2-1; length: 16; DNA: TGTGCCATCAGTGAAGTATCGGGACAGCGATACAATGAGCAGTTCTTC; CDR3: CAISEVSGQRYNEQFF
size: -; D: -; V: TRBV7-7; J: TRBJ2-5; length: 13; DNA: TGTGCTAGCAGCGTTCAGGGGAAGGAGACCCAGTACTTC; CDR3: CASSVQGKETQYF
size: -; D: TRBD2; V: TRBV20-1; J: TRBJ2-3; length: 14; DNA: TGCAGTGCTAGAGGACTAGCGGCCAAAGATACGCAGTATTTT; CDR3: CSARGLAAKDTQYF
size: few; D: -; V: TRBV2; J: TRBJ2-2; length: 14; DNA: TGTGCCAGCAGTGAAGAACTTTCGCCCGGGGAGCTGTTTTTT; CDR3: CASSEELSPGELFF
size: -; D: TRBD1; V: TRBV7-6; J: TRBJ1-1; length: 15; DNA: TGTGCCAGCAGCTTAGTGGGACAGTACAGTACTGAAGCTTTCTTT; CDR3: CASSLVGQYSTEAFF
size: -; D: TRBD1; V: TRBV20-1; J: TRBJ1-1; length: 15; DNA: TGCAGTGCAAGACAGGGGGCTAGGGTGAACACTGAAGCTTTCTTT; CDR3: CSARQGARVNTEAFF
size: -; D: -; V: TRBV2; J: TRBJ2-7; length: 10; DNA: TGTGCCAGCAGTGAACCCCCGCCGTACTTC; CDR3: CASSEPPPYF
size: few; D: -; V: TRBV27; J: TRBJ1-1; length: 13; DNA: TGTGCCAGCAGTATACGCCCAGACACTGAAGCTTTCTTT; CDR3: CASSIRPDTEAFF
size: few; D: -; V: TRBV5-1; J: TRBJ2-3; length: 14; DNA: TGCGCCAGCAGCTCCGCAAACTTAGCAGATACGCAGTATTTT; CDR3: CASSSANLADTQYF
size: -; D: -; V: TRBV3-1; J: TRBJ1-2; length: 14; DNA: TGTGCCAGCAGCCAAGATGGCCGGATCTATGGCTACACCTTC; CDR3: CASSQDGRIYGYTF
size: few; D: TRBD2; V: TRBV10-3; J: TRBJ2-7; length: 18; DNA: TGTGCCATCAGTGAGTCCTCCTTAGCGGGACCGATCTCCTACGAGCAGTACTTC; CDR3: CAISESSLAGPISYEQYF
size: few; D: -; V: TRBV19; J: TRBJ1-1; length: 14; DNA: TGTGCCAGTAGCCAGGGACGGACCAACACTGAAGCTTTCTTT; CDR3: CASSQGRTNTEAFF
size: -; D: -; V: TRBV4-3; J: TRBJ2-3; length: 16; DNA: TGCGCCAGCAGCCGCCGGGGGGCAGGCGGCACAGATACGCAGTATTTT; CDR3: CASSRRGAGGTDTQYF
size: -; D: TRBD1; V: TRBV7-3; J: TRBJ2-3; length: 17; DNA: TGTGCCAGCAGCTTAACAGAGACAGGGGGCAAGACAGATACGCAGTATTTT; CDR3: CASSLTETGGKTDTQYF
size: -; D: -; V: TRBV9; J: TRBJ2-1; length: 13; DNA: TGTGCCAGCAGCCCACACACCCTTAATGAGCAGTTCTTC; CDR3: CASSPHTLNEQFF
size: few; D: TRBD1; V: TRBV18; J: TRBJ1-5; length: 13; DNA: TGTGCCAGCTCGGTCGACAGGGTACAGCCCCAGCATTTT; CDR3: CASSVDRVQPQHF
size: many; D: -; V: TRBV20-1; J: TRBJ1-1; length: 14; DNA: TGCAGTGCTAAGCCCGGGACCATGAACACTGAAGCTTTCTTT; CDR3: CSAKPGTMNTEAFF
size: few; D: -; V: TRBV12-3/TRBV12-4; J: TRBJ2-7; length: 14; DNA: TGTGCCAGCAGTTTCTTGTCTAGTGGTTACGAGCAGTACTTC; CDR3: CASSFLSSGYEQYF
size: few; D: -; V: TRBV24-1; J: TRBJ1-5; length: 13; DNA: TGTGCCACCAGTTATAGTGGCAATCAGCCCCAGCATTTT; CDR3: CATSYSGNQPQHF